The 3 T cell receptor beta chains presented below share a single source sample, sequenced in a study of T-cell reconstitution after alpha-beta-depleted transplantation in children. Unique molecular identifiers were used to barcode this TCRbeta library. TCRdb reprocessed the PCR reads with MiXCR, giving one entry per CDR3 protein. This sample carries over 85,000 distinct CDR3 sequences, about a tenth of them seen once, and the ten largest clones take 8%. The input for sequencing was PBMCs from the stem cell graft donor, taken from the stem cell graft. Receptors were obtained from a human donor who donated a stem cell graft to a child with acute lymphoblastic leukemia.

This clonotype was seen at least ten times. The chain is built from TRBV20-1 and TRBJ2-2; D is ambiguous. With 6 bases removed from V and 3 bases from J, the gap between germline ends came to 14 bases. Germline V gene sequence: CDR1 DFQATT, CDR2 SNEGSKA (reference sequence). This CDR3 is 14 amino acids long. The CDR3 nucleotides are TGCAGTGCCCTCCCAAAGCTTGACACCGGGGAGCTGTTTTTT. Encoded protein: CSALPKLDTGELFF.

This clonotype was seen many times. V and J are TRBV24-1 and TRBJ2-7, with 14 bases fitting TRBD2. The CDR3 length is 15 residues. V lost 4 bases and J lost 4; bases outside the gene matches: 2. Germline V gene sequence: CDR1 KGHDR, CDR2 SFDVKD. The CDR3, as DNA: TGTGCCACCAGTGACAGGACTAGCGGGAGGTACGAGCAGTACTTC. This gives the protein CATSDRTSGRYEQYF.

This clonotype was seen ten or more times. The rearrangement uses TRBV5-1 and TRBJ2-7; TRBD1 agrees at 8 bases. Trimming cost V 2 bases and J 2 bases; bases outside gene matches: 6. The CDR3 contains 15 residues. Germline V lookup: CDR1 SGHRS, CDR2 YFSETQ. CDR3 coding DNA: TGCGCCAGCAGCTTTGGACAGGGTGGGCCCTACGAGCAGTACTTC. Translated, it gives CASSFGQGGPYEQYF. The complete variable domain, with remaining parts taken from reference TRBV5-1 and TRBJ2-7, reads KAGVTQTPRYLIKTRGQQVTLSCSPISGHRSVSWYQQTPGQGLQFLFEYFSETQRNKGNFPGRFSGRQFSNSRSEMNVSTLELGDSALYLCASSFGQGGPYEQYFGPGTRLTVT.